A selection of T cell receptor beta chains follows, all from one sample in a study of blood T cells in healthy people across ages. TCRdb independently ran MiXCR on the 5' RACE reads; one entry per CDR3 protein. The repertoire holds about 1 million distinct CDR3 sequences, with about 25% as singletons. The same specimen was also included in a second study, on T cells of mothers and their children.

Sequenced: blood. Receptor source: a girl under 10 years old in good health. Each CDR3 is given with its conserved first and last residue. The D gene is left open where the match is weak. Size is stated for part of the rows, as once, few or many counts, or as a class when the clone is expanded.

abundance,j_gene,v_gene,d_gene,CDR3aa,CDR3nt
few,TRBJ2-5,TRBV12-3/TRBV12-4,.,CASGLPGVGETQYF,TGTGCCAGCGGTTTACCAGGGGTGGGGGAGACCCAGTACTTC
.,TRBJ2-7,TRBV7-2,TRBD2,CASSSGLALHEQYF,TGTGCCAGCAGCTCCGGACTAGCGCTGCACGAGCAGTACTTC
.,TRBJ2-1,TRBV29-1,TRBD2,CSVGGLAVYEQFF,TGCAGCGTTGGGGGACTAGCGGTTTATGAGCAGTTCTTC
.,TRBJ2-5,TRBV7-9,.,CASSFRTGTEETQYF,TGTGCCAGCAGCTTTCGCACAGGGACTGAAGAGACCCAGTACTTC
few,TRBJ1-2,TRBV10-3,TRBD1,CAISFTGDSGYTF,TGTGCCATCAGCTTTACAGGGGATTCGGGCTACACCTTC
few,TRBJ2-2,TRBV3-1,.,CASSQRDITGPTGELFF,TGTGCCAGCAGCCAAAGGGACATCACAGGACCCACCGGGGAGCTGTTTTTT
.,TRBJ1-2,TRBV6-5,TRBD1,CASSRQGRDYGYTF,TGTGCCAGCAGTAGACAGGGGCGGGACTATGGCTACACCTTC
.,TRBJ2-7,TRBV7-9,TRBD2,CASSGTSIERNF,TGTGCCAGCAGCGGGACTAGTATAGAGCGGAACTTC
.,TRBJ1-5,TRBV7-9,.,CASSLSLAAHSNQPQHF,TGTGCCAGCAGCTTAAGTCTCGCAGCCCATAGCAATCAGCCCCAGCATTTT
few,TRBJ2-1,TRBV2,TRBD2,CASTPLSGRNEQFF,TGTGCCAGCACCCCGCTAAGCGGGAGAAATGAGCAGTTCTTC
.,TRBJ1-1,TRBV6-2/TRBV6-3,.,CASSQFRVGNTEAFF,TGTGCCAGCAGTCAATTCAGGGTCGGGAACACTGAAGCTTTCTTT
.,TRBJ2-3,TRBV5-1,.,CASSLVLGGTDTQYF,TGCGCCAGCAGCTTGGTCCTGGGAGGCACAGATACGCAGTATTTT
.,TRBJ1-2,TRBV27,.,CASSAKLNNDRNEIGYTF,TGTGCCAGCAGTGCTAAACTTAATAACGACAGGAATGAGATTGGCTACACCTTC
.,TRBJ2-7,TRBV12-5,.,CASGFGTIGRGYEQYF,TGTGCTAGTGGTTTTGGTACCATAGGAAGGGGCTACGAGCAGTACTTC
.,TRBJ2-4,TRBV12-3/TRBV12-4,.,CASSPDYWVNIQYF,TGTGCCAGCAGCCCCGACTATTGGGTAAACATTCAGTACTTC
few,TRBJ2-5,TRBV6-6,TRBD1,CASSYSFGQGIETQYF,TGTGCCAGCAGTTACTCGTTCGGACAGGGAATAGAGACCCAGTACTTC
.,TRBJ2-1,TRBV28,TRBD2,CASVTLAGDPTDEQFF,TGTGCCAGCGTAACCTTAGCGGGAGACCCTACGGATGAGCAGTTCTTC
.,TRBJ1-3,TRBV7-9,.,CASIASSGNTIYF,TGTGCCAGCATCGCTTCCTCTGGAAACACCATATATTTT
few,TRBJ2-1,TRBV5-1,.,CASSLDRGRFF,TGCGCCAGCAGCTTGGATCGGGGTAGGTTCTTC
.,TRBJ2-7,TRBV5-1,TRBD1,CASRTGQGSEQYF,TGCGCCAGCAGGACGGGACAGGGTTCCGAGCAGTACTTC
.,TRBJ1-5,TRBV27,.,CASSPPPGGGNQPQHF,TGTGCCAGCAGTCCTCCTCCAGGTGGGGGGAATCAGCCCCAGCATTTT
few,TRBJ2-4,TRBV15,TRBD1,CATSRSDRGNIQYF,TGTGCCACCAGCAGATCGGACAGGGGGAACATTCAGTACTTC
.,TRBJ2-3,TRBV5-6,TRBD2,CASSDESGLAGGTDTQYF,TGTGCCAGCAGCGATGAATCGGGACTAGCGGGAGGTACAGATACGCAGTATTTT
.,TRBJ2-3,TRBV4-2,TRBD2,CASSFRGGSTDTQYF,TGTGCCAGCAGTTTTCGGGGGGGTAGCACAGATACGCAGTATTTT
.,TRBJ2-6,TRBV12-3/TRBV12-4,.,CASSFEGSGANVLTF,TGTGCCAGCAGTTTTGAGGGATCTGGGGCCAACGTCCTGACTTTC
few,TRBJ2-7,TRBV20-1,.,CSARDPPVERYEQYF,TGCAGTGCTAGAGATCCCCCCGTAGAACGGTACGAGCAGTACTTC